This TCR beta chain originates from a study of vaccination and CD4 T cells after COVID-19 (dated by TCRdb to between 2021 and 2022). Concerning the study at large: Every convalescent patient had a positive nasal swab PCR test for SARS-CoV-2, with mild disease in under ten patients and severe disease in one. The spike-specific CD4+ TCR repertoire was compared before and after mRNA vaccination in about nine COVID-19 convalescent patients and a handful of infection-naive healthy vaccine recipients. The convalescent cohort included six males and four females, with two Hispanic individuals, seven Caucasians, two Asians and one multiracial person. Post-COVID blood samples were collected from convalescent patients a median of about 92 days after diagnosis, with a range of about 30 to 161 days. Each participant got two doses of either the Pfizer-BioNTech BNT162b2 vaccine (n=8) or the Moderna mRNA-1273 vaccine (n=2). Post-vaccine blood samples were collected a median of approximately eleven weeks after the second vaccine dose, ranging from about 14 to 241 days. The paper's findings and limits, for the study overall: Among convalescent patients, a median roughly 90% of the SARS-CoV-2-reactive clones seen after vaccination appeared only after vaccination, which suggests priming specific to the vaccine. Relatively few convalescent patients were included in the study, and early timepoints after natural infection were not analyzed. Nearly all vaccine-specific clones in convalescent patients (304 of 307) were mono-reactive for SARS-CoV-2 spike rather than cross-reactive with common cold coronaviruses. Although the median number of SARS-CoV-2-reactive clonotypes went up from 20 to 25 after infection to 35 to 40 after vaccination, the increase was not significant.

The convalescent patients' positive SARS-CoV-2 PCR tests fell between March and December 2020, which was before the Alpha, Beta and Delta variants emerged in the United States. Ficoll-Paque Plus gradient centrifugation was used to isolate PBMCs from whole blood, and the isolated PBMCs were then either used fresh or cryopreserved at -140C. Libraries were built with PCR. Sequenced on an Illumina iSeq 100. Per the original workflow: Non-productive sequences were filtered out, and CDR3s that did not start with C, did not end with F or W, or were shorter than 7 amino acids were discarded. Using R version 3.6.1, CDR3 homology was evaluated through Levenshtein distances (stringdist) along with unrooted phylogenetic trees (ape). Through fastp at Q25 and MiXCR, TCRdb rebuilt clones from the public reads, retaining in-frame beta chains. Every CDR3 protein is listed once, alongside the most common genes and DNA of its rows. The V and J calls were not made by the authors but by TCRdb's processing. In this sample the table shows 20,000 to 25,000 distinct CDR3 sequences, under 60% of which occur a single time. The ten largest clones capture around 1.1% of the sample.

A distance of 20 bases separates the germline ends of V and J, which lose 5 bases and 6 bases respectively. Including the terminal cysteine and phenylalanine, the CDR3 comprises 16 residues. The kept DNA is CDR3 alone, 48 bases in frame from the first base. This clonotype was counted only a few times. Its binding antigen is unknown. Per-base quality was not reported, and no clone a single base away is much larger than it. The sequences come from CD4+ T cells from blood, collected before SARS-CoV-2 vaccination. The source is a human donor who had recovered from COVID-19. The sequence links TRBV12-3 or TRBV12-4 to TRBJ2-1; too little of a D gene remains to name it. CDR3 protein: CASSQGRPKLFNEQFF. The DNA is TGTGCCAGCAGTCAAGGACGCCCGAAACTATTCAATGAGCAGTTCTTC.